This T cell receptor beta chain was observed in a study of shared clonotypes between healthy human individuals. General study results and limits: Memory subsets had estimated richness that was generally smaller than that of naive subsets.

The table lists this clone with a count of one. Its antigen is not identified. Splitting the CD4+ cells yielded a CD45RA+ naive subset and a CD45RA-negative memory subset. Trimming removed 3 bases from V and 1 base from J, with 14 bases in between. CDR1 and CDR2 (germline): WNHNN, SYGVQD (reference sequence). The CDR3 has 16 amino acids. The table came from immunoSEQ multiplex PCR; TCRdb's copy has only in-frame clones and leaves some out. Of over 1.5 million clones in the sample, around 98% were seen once. This sequence was found in a man aged 25-45 years in good health. Sequencing was carried out using naive CD4+ T cells sorted from blood. Subset: CD45RA+ positively selected. V and J are TRBV10-1 and TRBJ2-3; TRBD2 is a possible D gene (5 bases). This CDR3 reads CASSDGEGIRTDTQYF. CDR3 coding DNA: TGCGCCAGCAGTGATGGTGAGGGAATCCGCACAGATACGCAGTATTTT.